A single sample gave rise to the 13 T cell receptor beta chains below, sequenced in a study of blood T cell repertoires in COVID-19 (dated by TCRdb to about 2020). The library was prepared using the immunoSEQ multiplex PCR assay. This is the immuneACCESS table as TCRdb keeps it, with only in-frame sequences that have V and J called. A part of the clones is gone; compared with another copy, unresolved V genes explain less than half, and the rest is unexplained. The sample contains over 200,000 clones, approximately 87% of them found a single time. The biggest ten clones account for 3% to 3.5% of the sample. Sequencing was performed on PBMCs or T cells enriched from blood (not recorded which). Receptor source: a woman between 50 and 59 years old in a cohort exposed to, infected with or recovered from COVID-19 (not recorded which).

This rearrangement joins TRBV7-2 to TRBJ2-5; 15 bases match TRBD2. Unmatched junction bases numbered 5, after V lost 5 bases and J lost 4 bases. CDR1 and CDR2 from the germline V gene are SGHTA and FQGNSA. The CDR3 loop spans 16 amino acids. The CDR3 sequence is CASSARTSGGAETQYF. The DNA of the CDR3 is TGTGCCAGCAGCGCGAGGACTAGCGGGGGGGCAGAGACCCAGTACTTC. Based on the CDR3 plus reference TRBV7-2 and TRBJ2-5, the full variable domain is GAGVSQSPSNKVTEKGKDVELRCDPISGHTALYWYRQSLGQGLEFLIYFQGNSAPDKSGLPSDRFSAERTGGSVSTLTIQRTQQEDSAVYLCASSARTSGGAETQYFGPGTRLLVL.

This rearrangement joins TRBV12-3 or TRBV12-4 to TRBJ1-5; tentatively, D is TRBD1 (5 bases). CDR3 length: 13 residues. The V end was cut by 8 bases, the J end by 0 bases, with 8 bases between. The CDR3 DNA reads as TGTGCCAGCTCGGACACTAGCAATCAGCCCCAGCATTTT. It codes for CASSDTSNQPQHF.

The V and J genes are TRBV5-8 and TRBJ2-3; 7 nucleotides match TRBD2. The CDR3 runs 15 residues. The germline CDR1 and CDR2 sequences are SGHTS and YDEGEE. Trimming removed 2 bases from V and 0 bases from J; junction bases left unmatched: 3. The CDR3 is CASSFSGISTDTQYF. The DNA for the CDR3 is TGTGCCAGCAGCTTCAGCGGGATAAGCACAGATACGCAGTATTTT.

The rearrangement uses TRBV6-5 and TRBJ2-7; possible D gene TRBD1, 6 bases. The CDR3 contains 13 residues. Trimming removed 5 bases from V and 3 bases from J, with 11 bases in between. CDR1 and CDR2 (germline): MNHEY, SVGAGI. CDR3 coding DNA: TGTGCCAGCAGTAAGGGGGTTGTCTACGAGCAGTACTTC. Translated: CASSKGVVYEQYF.

This clone was seen just once. V is TRBV6-5 and J is TRBJ1-2, with D unclear. The CDR3 has 13 amino acids. The germline gives CDR1 MNHEY, CDR2 SVGAGI. Trimming left V 1 base short and J 7 bases short, with 10 bases between. CDR3 bases: TGTGCCAGCAGTTACTGGGCAGGTTCTGGCTACACCTTC. The encoded protein is CASSYWAGSGYTF.

The chain joins TRBV25-1 to TRBJ1-1; tentative D call: TRBD1 (6 bases). Trimming removed 4 bases from V and 1 base from J, with 10 bases in between. The CDR3 is made up of 14 amino acids. Germline V CDR1 and CDR2: MGHDK, SYGVNS. The CDR3 sequence is CASSVQGRNTEAFF. The CDR3 nucleotides are TGTGCCAGCAGTGTACAGGGCAGGAACACTGAAGCTTTCTTT. Using reference TRBV25-1 and TRBJ1-1 for the parts outside the CDR3, the full variable domain is EADIYQTPRYLVIGTGKKITLECSQTMGHDKMYWYQQDPGMELHLIHYSYGVNSTEKGDLSSESTVSRIRTEHFPLTLESARPSHTSQYLCASSVQGRNTEAFFGQGTRLTVV.

V and J are TRBV6-5 and TRBJ2-4, with D tentatively TRBD2 (6 bases). This CDR3 has 15 residues. Per germline, CDR1 MNHEY and CDR2 SVGAGI. Trimming removed 6 bases at V and 0 bases at J, with 12 bases between. The CDR3 region is CASRRLGPAKNIQYF. CDR3 coding DNA: TGTGCCAGCAGACGACTAGGCCCAGCCAAAAACATTCAGTACTTC.

This clone was counted a single time. This rearrangement joins TRBV6-5 to TRBJ1-1; D is ambiguous. The length of the CDR3 is 14 residues. Germline V lookup: CDR1 MNHEY, CDR2 SVGAGI. The V end lost 5 bases, the J end lost 8 bases, and 18 bases lay between the germline ends. This CDR3 is CASSPYPSNKEAFF. The CDR3 region has the DNA TGTGCCAGCAGTCCATACCCATCGAACAAGGAAGCTTTCTTT.

This chain links TRBV19 with TRBJ1-3; maybe TRBD1 (6 bases). There are 14 residues in the CDR3. The V end lost 6 bases, the J end lost 0 bases, and 9 bases lay between the germline ends. The germline CDR1 and CDR2 sequences are LNHDA and SQIVND (reference sequence). This CDR3 reads CASRHRVSGNTIYF. Here the CDR3 DNA reads TGTGCCAGTAGGCACAGGGTCTCTGGAAACACCATATATTTT.

The chain couples TRBV4-1 to TRBJ1-1; D is ambiguous. Germline V gene sequence: CDR1 MGHRA, CDR2 YSYEKL. This CDR3 region has 15 residues. Trimming shortened V by 3 bases and J by 3 bases, and 14 bases separated the two germline ends. CDR3 coding DNA: TGCGCCAGCAGCCAGCCTCCGACTACCCACACTGAAGCTTTCTTT. Protein product: CASSQPPTTHTEAFF.

V usage is TRBV29-1 and J usage is TRBJ2-7; 7 bases agree with TRBD1. The CDR3 is 13 residues long. Germline V lookup: CDR1 SQVTM, CDR2 ANQGSEA. V lost 5 bases and J lost 2; bases outside the gene matches: 6. The CDR3: CSVSGTVTYEQYF. The CDR3 DNA sequence: TGCAGCGTTTCCGGGACAGTGACCTACGAGCAGTACTTC.

The J gene is TRBJ1-1, the V gene TRBV2; no reliable D call. CDR3 size: 14 residues. Trimming cost V 6 bases and J 2 bases, with 13 bases left between them. Germline-derived CDR1 and CDR2 are SNHLY and FYNNEI. CDR3 sequence: CASRGGVTNTEAFF. In DNA form, the CDR3 reads TGTGCCAGCAGAGGCGGGGTCACAAACACTGAAGCTTTCTTT.

The chain is built from TRBV9 and TRBJ1-3; no reliable D call. CDR1 is SGDLS and CDR2 is YYNGEE in the germline V gene. Trimming pared 0 bases from V and 0 bases from J, leaving 7 bases between. The length of the CDR3 is 15 residues. The CDR3 region is CASSVDTFSGNTIYF. The CDR3, as DNA: TGTGCCAGCAGCGTAGACACCTTCTCTGGAAACACCATATATTTT.